Many counts were recorded for the clone carrying this TCR beta chain. The sample is drawn from a study of T-cell reconstitution after alpha-beta-depleted transplantation in children. The library targeted TCRbeta and was prepared with unique molecular identifiers. TCRdb re-derived calls from the PCR reads in MiXCR, one entry per CDR3 protein. The data contain about 340,000 distinct CDR3 sequences, 10% of them singletons. The germline gives CDR1 DFQATT, CDR2 SNEGSKA (reference sequence). The CDR3 has 14 residues. The V and J ends lost 0 bases and 4 bases respectively, with 12 bases between them. The chain has TRBV20-1 and TRBJ1-1; D remains ambiguous. Specimen: PBMCs from the stem cell graft donor, collected from the stem cell graft. This TCR was recovered from a human donor who donated a stem cell graft to a child with acute lymphoblastic leukemia. The CDR3 protein is CSARDRTGFTEAFF. The CDR3 bases are TGCAGTGCTAGAGATCGCACGGGTTTCACTGAAGCTTTCTTT.